This T cell receptor (beta chain) emerged from a study of cytomegalovirus exposure and HLA in healthy donors. Notes on the study in general: It was reported that the classifier diagnosed cytomegalovirus status with high specificity and sensitivity in both the original and validation cohorts. Productive rates of about 87% or about 30% were seen for most TCR beta V segments in an earlier analysis.

The study sampled nominally healthy donors, though unrecorded immune exposures were likely. V shed 5 bases, J shed 2 bases, and the junction held 4 bases outside the gene matches. The CDR3 totals 14 residues. Germline loops: CDR1 MNHEY, CDR2 SMNVEV (reference sequence). The PCR had 60 Vbeta and 13 Jbeta primers. In the original processing: In a later analysis, the count reached 80 million or so unique TCR beta chains, with approximately 10 million shared. Sequenced by immunoSEQ multiplex PCR; TCRdb stores in-frame clones only, minus some. Clonal size and the V and J genes are those of that table, whereas D and trimming came from the DNA. The sample yields roughly 130,000 clones, 70% to 75% seen once. As for this clone: The antigen is undetermined.

The chain carries TRBV27 and TRBJ1-2, with 8 bases matching TRBD1. Sequencing was performed on PBMCs. This clonotype was sampled from a woman in her forties in good health and CMV-seropositive. The CDR3 nucleotides are TGTGCCAGCAGTCTACAGGGGGTGAACTATGGCTACACCTTC. Protein product: CASSLQGVNYGYTF.